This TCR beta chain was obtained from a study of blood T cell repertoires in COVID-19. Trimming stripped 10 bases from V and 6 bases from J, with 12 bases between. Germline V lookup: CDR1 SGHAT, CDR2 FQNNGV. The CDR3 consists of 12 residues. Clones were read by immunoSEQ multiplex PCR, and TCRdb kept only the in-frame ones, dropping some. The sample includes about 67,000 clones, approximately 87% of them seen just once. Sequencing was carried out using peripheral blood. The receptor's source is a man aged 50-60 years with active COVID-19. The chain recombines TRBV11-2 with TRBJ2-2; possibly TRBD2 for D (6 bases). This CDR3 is CATLGRPGELFF. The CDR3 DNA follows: TGTGCCACCTTGGGGAGGCCCGGGGAGCTGTTTTTT. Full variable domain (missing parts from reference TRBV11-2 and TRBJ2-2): EAGVAQSPRYKIIEKRQSVAFWCNPISGHATLYWYQQILGQGPKLLIQFQNNGVVDDSQLPKDRFSAERLKGVDSTLKIQPAKLEDSAVYLCATLGRPGELFFGEGSRLTVL.